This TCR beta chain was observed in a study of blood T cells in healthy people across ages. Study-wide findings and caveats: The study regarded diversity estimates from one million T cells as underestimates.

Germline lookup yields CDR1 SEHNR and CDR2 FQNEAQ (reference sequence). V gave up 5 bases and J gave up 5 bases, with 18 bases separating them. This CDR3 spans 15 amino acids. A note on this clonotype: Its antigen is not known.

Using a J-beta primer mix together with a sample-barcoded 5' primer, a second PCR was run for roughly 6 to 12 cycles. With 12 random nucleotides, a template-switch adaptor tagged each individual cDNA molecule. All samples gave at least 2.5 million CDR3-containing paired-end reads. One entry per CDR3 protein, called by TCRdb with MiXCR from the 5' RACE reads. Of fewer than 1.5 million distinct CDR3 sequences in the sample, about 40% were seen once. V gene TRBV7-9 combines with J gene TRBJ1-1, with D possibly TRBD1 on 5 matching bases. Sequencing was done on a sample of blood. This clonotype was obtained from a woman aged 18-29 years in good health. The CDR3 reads CASSKTEGLRTEAFF. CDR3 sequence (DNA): TGTGCCAGCAGCAAAACGGAGGGGCTGAGAACTGAAGCTTTCTTT. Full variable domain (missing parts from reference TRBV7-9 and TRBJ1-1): DTGVSQNPRHKITKRGQNVTFRCDPISEHNRLYWYRQTLGQGPEFLTYFQNEAQLEKSRLLSDRFSAERPKGSFSTLEIQRTEQGDSAMYLCASSKTEGLRTEAFFGQGTRLTVV.